What follows are 20 T cell receptor beta chains derived from one specimen sequenced in a study of Graves' ophthalmopathy and Graves' hyperthyroidism. Scientists amplified the TCR beta CDR3 regions from RNA transcripts. First-round RT-PCR used HTBI primers; second-round multiplex PCR followed. TCRdb reprocessed the multiplex PCR reads with MiXCR, giving one entry per CDR3 protein. In the table there are around 1,000,000 distinct CDR3 sequences, about 36% of which are singletons. Sequencing input: peripheral blood or thyroid tissue (not recorded which). All receptors derive from an adult man with Graves' hyperthyroidism.

In this sample, this clonotype turned up a few times. The chain joins TRBV7-2 to TRBJ1-1, with a tentative D call TRBD1 (6 bases). V was shortened by 5 bases and J by 4 bases, with 14 bases between the two germline ends. The CDR3 extends over 14 amino acids. CDR1 is SGHTA, CDR2 FQGNSA, per germline. CDR3 amino acids: CASSPPTGPTEAFF. Here the CDR3 DNA reads TGTGCCAGCAGCCCCCCGACAGGCCCCACTGAAGCTTTCTTT. Based on the CDR3 plus reference TRBV7-2 and TRBJ1-1, the full variable domain is GAGVSQSPSNKVTEKGKDVELRCDPISGHTALYWYRQSLGQGLEFLIYFQGNSAPDKSGLPSDRFSAERTGGSVSTLTIQRTQQEDSAVYLCASSPPTGPTEAFFGQGTRLTVV.

This clonotype was recorded many times. The junction and the germline gene differ at one end; a read error may be behind it. This sequence joins TRBV7-8 and TRBJ2-7; tentatively, D is TRBD2 (6 bases). Germline values: CDR1 SGHVS, CDR2 FQNEAQ. This CDR3 comprises 15 residues. CDR3 protein: CASSRERDSQNDQYF. CDR3 DNA: TGTGCCAGCAGCCGTGAACGGGACTCCCAAAACGATCAGTACTTC.

Notes on this clonotype: This sequence may be a read error, since a much larger clone differs from it by one base. This rearrangement joins TRBV12-3 or TRBV12-4 to TRBJ2-7; TRBD2 agrees at 7 bases. The CDR3 is 11 amino acids. CDR3 coding DNA: TGTGCCAGCAGTCGCCTGGGACTAACACAATTC. It specifies CASSRLGLTQF.

About this clonotype itself: A much more abundant neighbour one base away suggests this may be a read error. The V and J genes are TRBV20-1 and TRBJ2-7; 7 nucleotides agree with TRBD2. V gave up 4 bases and J gave up 4 bases; unmatched junction bases: 13. The CDR3 spans 15 residues. Germline V CDR1 and CDR2: DFQATT, SNEGSKA (reference sequence). CDR3 DNA: TGCAGTGCTACTGACGAGAGGACTAGAGGATACGAGCAGTACTTC. This encodes CSATDERTRGYEQYF.

The chain joins TRBV28 to TRBJ2-5; 7 positions agree with TRBD1. Germline V gene lookup returns CDR1 MDHEN and CDR2 SYDVKM. The CDR3 loop spans 12 amino acids. Trimming at V came to 8 bases and at J to 2 bases, leaving 2 bases not matched to a gene. Written as DNA, the CDR3 is TGTGCCAGCCTGGGACAGCAAGAGACCCAGTACTTC. Protein sequence: CASLGQQETQYF.

With respect to this clonotype: The junction does not match germline at one end; this may be a read error. This chain links TRBV10-3 with TRBJ1-2; D unresolved. CDR1 is ENHRY and CDR2 is SYGVKD in the germline V gene. The CDR3 consists of 13 residues. The chain's CDR3 is CASSAGRVSGYTF. The CDR3 DNA is TGTGCCAGCAGTGCCGGACGGGTTAGTGGCTACACCTTC.

In its sample, this clonotype was seen many times. The gene calls are TRBV14 and TRBJ2-7; 10 positions agree with TRBD2. CDR1 is SGHDN and CDR2 is FVKESK in the germline V gene. This CDR3 contains 14 residues. J lost 5 bases, V lost 4 bases, and 5 bases had no gene match. The CDR3 sequence is CASSPRTSGNEQYF. The CDR3 bases are TGTGCCAGCAGCCCGCGGACTAGCGGAAACGAGCAGTACTTC.

There are a few counts of this clonotype. The chain is built from TRBV29-1 and TRBJ1-1; 9 bases align to TRBD1. Germline V gives CDR1 SQVTM, CDR2 ANQGSEA. CDR3 length: 10 amino acids. With 6 bases clipped from V and 10 bases from J, the junction kept 3 bases outside the gene matches. The CDR3 sequence is CSVDRGGAFF. The CDR3 nucleotides are TGCAGCGTCGACAGGGGGGGAGCTTTCTTT.

This clonotype was seen ten or more times. This chain joins TRBV20-1 and TRBJ1-2, with 7 bases that match TRBD1. This CDR3 region has 16 residues. The germline V gene encodes CDR1 DFQATT and CDR2 SNEGSKA (reference sequence). V lost 0 bases to trimming and J lost 4 bases; unmatched junction nucleotides: 11. The CDR3 protein is CSARDATGANLYGYTF. In DNA, the CDR3 is TGCAGTGCTAGAGATGCTACAGGGGCTAACCTCTATGGCTACACCTTC.

This clonotype was observed at least ten times. V usage is TRBV5-8 and J usage is TRBJ2-7; D is unclear. Looked up from germline, CDR1 is SGHTS and CDR2 is YDEGEE. Trimming left V 0 bases short and J 5 bases short, with 9 bases between. This CDR3 region has 13 residues. The CDR3 loop reads CASSLESVHEQYF. CDR3 nucleotide sequence: TGTGCCAGCAGCTTGGAGTCAGTCCACGAGCAGTACTTC.

This clonotype was picked up many times. The rearrangement links TRBV7-9 to TRBJ2-2; D is unclear. Germline assignment: CDR1 SEHNR and CDR2 FQNEAQ (reference sequence). V lost 5 bases and J lost 0, with 31 bases in between. The CDR3 consists of 22 residues. CDR3 protein: CASSRVHGYPFANPSNTGELFF. The DNA for the CDR3 is TGTGCCAGCAGCCGAGTGCATGGCTACCCATTCGCCAACCCCTCGAACACCGGGGAGCTGTTTTTT.

This clonotype has just one count. The genes are TRBV6-2 or TRBV6-3 and TRBJ1-1, with 7 bases aligning to TRBD1. Germline assignment: CDR1 MNHEY and CDR2 SVGEGT. The V segment lost 1 base and the J segment 0 bases; nucleotides outside the gene matches: 5. There are 16 residues in the CDR3. DNA of the CDR3: TGTGCCAGCAGTTACTTGTGGGGACAGATGAACACTGAAGCTTTCTTT. It translates to CASSYLWGQMNTEAFF.

The J gene is TRBJ2-7, the V gene TRBV9; D could derive from TRBD1 or TRBD2 (6 bases each). V gave up 7 bases and J gave up 3 bases, with 23 bases separating them. The CDR3 runs to 16 residues. Germline CDR1 is SGDLS and CDR2 is YYNGEE. The CDR3 DNA sequence: TGTGCCAGCTCACCCCCGGGGGCCAGGGGAAGCTACGAGCAGTACTTC. Encoded protein: CASSPPGARGSYEQYF.

On this clonotype: A single base separates this from a much larger clone, so it may be a read error. The chain joins TRBV4-1 to TRBJ2-7; 7 bases map to TRBD2. The germline CDR1 and CDR2 sequences are MGHRA and YSYEKL. V lost 3 bases to trimming and J lost 5 bases; unmatched junction nucleotides: 10. CDR3 length: 15 amino acids. CDR3 protein: CASSHGWRELDEQYF. As DNA, the CDR3 is TGCGCCAGCAGCCATGGGTGGCGGGAGCTAGACGAGCAGTACTTC.

The gene calls are TRBV4-3 and TRBJ1-5, with D unclear. V was trimmed by 0 bases and J by 6 bases, leaving 15 bases between them. Germline CDR1 and CDR2: LGHNA and YSLEER. This CDR3 spans 16 amino acids. The CDR3 region is CASSQEWSGDRQPQHF. CDR3 DNA sequence: TGCGCCAGCAGCCAAGAATGGTCCGGAGACCGTCAGCCCCAGCATTTT.

This clonotype was seen repeatedly, ten times or more. V is TRBV29-1 and J is TRBJ2-7, with 8 bases aligning to TRBD2. The J segment lost 5 bases and the V segment lost 1 base, leaving 7 bases of the junction unmatched. Germline loops: CDR1 SQVTM, CDR2 ANQGSEA. The CDR3 totals 14 residues. The CDR3, as DNA: TGCAGCGTTGAAGGTAGCGGGATAATAGACGAGCAGTACTTC. Its protein product is CSVEGSGIIDEQYF.

The J gene is TRBJ2-7, the V gene TRBV5-5, with 7 bases matching TRBD2. CDR1 is SGHKS and CDR2 is YYEKEE in the germline V gene (reference sequence). Trimming took 4 bases from V and 4 from J; bases not matched to a gene: 14. There are 16 residues in the CDR3. The CDR3 loop is CASSPSVAGDFYEQYF. CDR3 coding DNA: TGTGCCAGCAGCCCCTCGGTGGCGGGGGACTTTTACGAGCAGTACTTC.

Concerning this clonotype: Without the conserved terminal phenylalanine or tryptophan, this CDR3 likely stems from a read error. The V gene is TRBV10-2, the J gene TRBJ2-7; TRBD1 matches at 9 bases. The germline V gene encodes CDR1 WSHSY and CDR2 SAAADI. This CDR3 has 15 amino acids. Trimming took 3 bases from V and 1 from J; bases not matched to a gene: 4. CDR3 protein: CASSDGDRVSYEQYL. CDR3 in DNA: TGCGCCAGCAGTGACGGGGACAGGGTGTCCTACGAGCAGTACCTC.

The rearrangement uses TRBV19 and TRBJ2-7, with D unresolved. The CDR3 contains 13 residues. V lost 5 bases, J lost 2 bases, and 10 bases lay in between. The germline gives CDR1 LNHDA, CDR2 SQIVND (reference sequence). The CDR3 spells CASSVQIPYEQYF. The DNA for the CDR3 is TGTGCCAGTAGTGTTCAGATCCCCTACGAGCAGTACTTC.

The chain employs TRBV12-3 or TRBV12-4 and TRBJ2-5; maybe TRBD1 (6 bases). CDR3 size: 16 residues. Deletions cut 6 bases from V and 0 bases from J, with 17 bases between. In nucleotides, the CDR3 is TGTGCCAGCAGCACGAAAAACAGGGCGTACCAAGAGACCCAGTACTTC. Translated: CASSTKNRAYQETQYF.